Listed below are T cell receptor beta chains from one sample, sequenced in a study of T cell changes during pregnancy in multiple sclerosis. Profiling relied on immunoSEQ multiplex PCR, and the TCRdb table lists in-frame clones only, not all of them. The sample lists some 51,000 clones, 94% occurring once. This specimen consisted of CD4+ T cells from peripheral blood mononuclear cells, obtained in the second trimester of pregnancy. These receptors all stem from a female donor with multiple sclerosis, enrolled in a pregnancy study. The CDR3 runs from the conserved cysteine through the conserved F or W. A D gene is named only where the DNA matches it firmly. The listing skips clone size in some rows; elsewhere it reads once, few, many or a size class.

TRBV19,NA,NA,TRBJ2-1,CASSIQTGGGNEQFF,TGTGCCAGTAGTATTCAAACGGGGGGCGGCAATGAGCAGTTCTTC
TRBV13,TRBD2,NA,TRBJ2-2,CASSSWAGGTTGELFF,TGTGCCAGCAGCTCGTGGGCGGGGGGAACCACCGGGGAGCTGTTTTTT
TRBV6-5,NA,NA,TRBJ1-5,CASSYSVFGNQPQHF,TGTGCCAGCAGTTACTCGGTTTTCGGTAATCAGCCCCAGCATTTT
TRBV21-1,NA,NA,TRBJ2-1,CASSNSGCSYNEQFF,TGTGCCAGCAGCAATAGCGGATGCTCCTACAATGAGCAGTTCTTC
TRBV23-1,NA,NA,TRBJ1-2,CASSRARTDYGYTF,TGCGCCAGCAGTCGAGCGAGAACGGATTATGGCTACACCTTC
TRBV25-1,NA,NA,TRBJ2-6,CASSEWTGSGANVLTF,TGTGCCAGCAGTGAATGGACGGGGTCTGGGGCCAACGTCCTGACTTTC
TRBV7-7,TRBD2,NA,TRBJ2-7,CASSLTSGDYEQYF,TGTGCTAGCAGCCTTACTAGCGGGGACTACGAGCAGTACTTC
TRBV2,TRBD1,NA,TRBJ2-4,CASSTGTGIAKNIQYF,TGTGCCAGCAGCACCGGGACAGGGATAGCCAAAAACATTCAGTACTTC
TRBV27,NA,NA,TRBJ2-7,CASSLAGSYYEQYF,TGTGCCAGCAGTTTAGCGGGGTCGTACTACGAGCAGTACTTC
TRBV27,NA,NA,TRBJ1-2,CASSGTGRGNGYTF,TGTGCCAGCAGTGGAACAGGGAGAGGGAATGGCTACACCTTC
TRBV11-1,NA,once,TRBJ2-2,CASSLGRTGELFF,TGTGCCAGCAGCTTAGGTCGCACCGGGGAGCTGTTTTTT
TRBV7-2,TRBD2,NA,TRBJ2-3,CASSLGGRGADTQYF,TGTGCCAGCAGCCTGGGTGGGCGGGGGGCAGATACGCAGTATTTT
TRBV6-5,TRBD2,NA,TRBJ2-3,CASTLRLAGTDTQYF,TGTGCCAGCACCCTACGACTAGCGGGCACAGATACGCAGTATTTT
TRBV2,NA,NA,TRBJ1-1,CASSRSPTNTEAFF,TGTGCCAGCAGTCGGTCCCCTACCAACACTGAAGCTTTCTTT
TRBV30,TRBD1,few,TRBJ1-1,CAWSRGRPGEAFF,TGTGCCTGGAGTAGGGGGCGCCCGGGGGAAGCTTTCTTT
TRBV19,TRBD1,NA,TRBJ1-1,CASSNLRQGRTEAFF,TGTGCCAGTAGTAACCTACGACAGGGACGAACTGAAGCTTTCTTT
TRBV6-4,NA,NA,TRBJ2-7,CASSVSRGTYEQYF,TGTGCCAGCAGTGTGAGCAGGGGCACCTACGAGCAGTACTTC
TRBV7-2,NA,NA,TRBJ1-4,CASSFQNEKLFF,TGTGCCAGCAGCTTCCAGAATGAAAAACTGTTTTTT
TRBV27,TRBD2,NA,TRBJ2-3,CASSPRPYGLAGGPGTDTQYF,TGTGCCAGCAGTCCCCGCCCATACGGACTAGCGGGGGGGCCGGGCACAGATACGCAGTATTTT
TRBV7-3,NA,NA,TRBJ1-2,CASSLTGMAGAAYGYTF,TGTGCCAGCAGCTTAACGGGGATGGCAGGGGCGGCCTATGGCTACACCTTC
TRBV15,NA,NA,TRBJ2-2,CATRPRLTGELFF,TGTGCCACCAGGCCCCGACTCACCGGGGAGCTGTTTTTT
TRBV9,NA,NA,TRBJ2-2,CASSGMTGTGELFF,TGTGCCAGCAGCGGGATGACGGGGACCGGGGAGCTGTTTTTT
TRBV7-3,TRBD2,NA,TRBJ2-2,CASSPGLAGLPVGELFF,TGTGCCAGCAGCCCCGGACTAGCGGGGTTACCCGTCGGGGAGCTGTTTTTT
TRBV6-5,NA,NA,TRBJ1-3,CASSYSTETGNTIYF,TGTGCCAGCAGTTACTCGACAGAGACTGGAAACACCATATATTTT
TRBV6-1,TRBD1,NA,TRBJ1-2,CASSGGQAGYTF,TGTGCCAGCAGTGGAGGACAGGCTGGCTACACCTTC
TRBV14,NA,NA,TRBJ1-2,CASSQDWGKSTF,TGTGCCAGCAGCCAAGATTGGGGCAAGAGCACCTTC